These 11 T cell receptor beta chains share one sample of origin, sequenced in a study of cytomegalovirus exposure and HLA in healthy donors. Both 60 Vbeta primers and 13 Jbeta primers went into the PCR. This table comes from immunoSEQ multiplex PCR, and its TCRdb copy is limited to in-frame clones, with some not included. The table records under 150,000 clones, 75% to 85% of them present only once. What was sequenced was PBMCs. These receptors originate from a woman aged 45-59 years in good health and CMV-seropositive.

The CDR3 nucleotides read TGTGCCAGCATGAAGGTAGCATACAATGAGCAGTTCTTC. As protein: CASMKVAYNEQFF. The chain uses TRBV27 and TRBJ2-1; D uncertain. V dropped 7 bases and J dropped 4 bases, with 11 bases sitting between them. This CDR3 is built from 13 residues. Germline lookup yields CDR1 MNHEY and CDR2 SMNVEV (reference sequence).

The chain joins TRBV6-4 to TRBJ2-5, with D tentatively TRBD1 (6 bases). V was pared by 2 bases and J by 1 base, with 11 bases between. The CDR3 sequence is 15 residues long. CDR1 is MRHNA, CDR2 SNTAGT, per germline. This chain's CDR3 is CASSDNQGIQETQYF. The CDR3, as DNA: TGTGCCAGCAGTGACAATCAGGGGATCCAAGAGACCCAGTACTTC.

This chain links TRBV19 with TRBJ1-2; D is ambiguous. V lost 6 bases and J lost 4, with 15 bases in between. Germline V gene sequence: CDR1 LNHDA, CDR2 SQIVND (reference sequence). The CDR3 totals 14 residues. CDR3 sequence reads: CASRPSGRGYGYTF. The CDR3 bases are TGTGCCAGTAGACCGAGTGGGAGAGGCTATGGCTACACCTTC.

The chain links TRBV5-1 to TRBJ2-2, with 7 positions matching TRBD1. The CDR3 has 14 amino acids. Trimming removed 6 bases from V and 3 bases from J; junction bases left unmatched: 5. Germline assignment: CDR1 SGHRS and CDR2 YFSETQ. In DNA, the CDR3 is TGCGCCAGCACGAGGCAGGGGGACACCGGGGAGCTGTTTTTT. Encoded protein: CASTRQGDTGELFF.

Here the CDR3 DNA reads TGTGCCAGCAGCCAAGACTCACCTCGGGCCGGGGAGCTGTTTTTT. Protein sequence: CASSQDSPRAGELFF. This chain uses TRBV4-2 with TRBJ2-2; D is undetermined. The CDR3 covers 15 residues. Germline assignment: CDR1 LGHNA and CDR2 YNFKEQ. V was cut by 0 bases and J by 6 bases, with 11 bases left in between.

This chain joins TRBV7-9 and TRBJ2-7, with 9 bases aligning to TRBD2. Trimming removed 4 bases from V and 6 bases from J; junction bases left unmatched: 13. Germline V gives CDR1 SEHNR, CDR2 FQNEAQ (reference sequence). CDR3 length: 16 residues. CDR3 sequence: CASSSQEAGGQGEQYF. CDR3 coding DNA: TGTGCCAGCAGCTCCCAAGAAGCGGGGGGCCAAGGCGAGCAGTACTTC.

This clone has more than one count but fewer than ten. The DNA of the CDR3 is TGTGCCAGCAGAGAACCGACCGGGACACATATCTACAATGAGCAGTTCTTC. Amino acids: CASREPTGTHIYNEQFF. The V gene is TRBV6-1, the J gene TRBJ2-1, with D possibly matching TRBD1 (6 bases). V was shortened by 6 bases and J by 3 bases, with 21 bases between the two germline ends. Germline V gives CDR1 MNHNS, CDR2 SASEGT. The CDR3 extends over 17 amino acids.

The chain recombines TRBV5-1 with TRBJ1-1; TRBD1 matches at 7 bases. CDR3 size: 16 residues. Germline-derived CDR1 and CDR2 are SGHRS and YFSETQ. V trimming: 4 bases; J trimming: 10 bases; junction bases outside the gene matches: 19. CDR3 bases: TGCGCCAGCAGCGTGGACGACAGGGTAGGGGAACGAGGAGCTTTCTTT. Residues: CASSVDDRVGERGAFF.

The chain joins TRBV11-3 to TRBJ2-1, with 13 bases matching TRBD2. The CDR3 has 17 residues. The germline gives CDR1 SGHNT, CDR2 YENEEA. V was clipped by 3 bases and J by 6 bases; unmatched bases: 8. In DNA form, the CDR3 reads TGTGCCAGCAGCTTGGGAACTAGCGGGAGGGACCTCAATGAGCAGTTCTTC. This encodes CASSLGTSGRDLNEQFF.

The rearrangement uses TRBV15 and TRBJ1-6, with D possibly matching TRBD1 (5 bases). This CDR3 region has 15 residues. Germline CDR1 and CDR2: LNHNV and YYDKDF (reference sequence). Trimming took off 5 bases at V and 6 bases at J, with 14 bases between the two ends. The CDR3 DNA follows: TGTGCCACCAGCCTCCTGACAGACGGTAATTCACCCCTCCACTTT. Translated, it gives CATSLLTDGNSPLHF.

The chain recombines TRBV11-3 with TRBJ2-2, with TRBD2 identical over 10 bases. Germline-derived CDR1 and CDR2 are SGHNT and YENEEA. The CDR3 totals 16 residues. With V trimmed by 4 bases and J by 6 bases, 8 bases remained unmatched. The CDR3 sequence: CASSSSKRGGPGELFF. CDR3 nucleotides: TGTGCCAGCAGCTCGTCTAAGCGGGGGGGCCCCGGGGAGCTGTTTTTT.